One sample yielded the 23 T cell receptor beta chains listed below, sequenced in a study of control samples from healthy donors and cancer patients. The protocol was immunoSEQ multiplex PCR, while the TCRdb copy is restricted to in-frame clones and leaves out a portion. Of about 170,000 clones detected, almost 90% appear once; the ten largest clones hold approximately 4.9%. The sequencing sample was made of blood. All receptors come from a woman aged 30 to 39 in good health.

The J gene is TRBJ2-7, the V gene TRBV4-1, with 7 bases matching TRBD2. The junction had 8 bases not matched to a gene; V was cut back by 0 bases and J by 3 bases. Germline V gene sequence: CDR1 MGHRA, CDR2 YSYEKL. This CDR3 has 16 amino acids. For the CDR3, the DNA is TGCGCCAGCAGCCAAGAAGGATCGGCGGGGGTCTACGAGCAGTACTTC. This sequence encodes CASSQEGSAGVYEQYF.

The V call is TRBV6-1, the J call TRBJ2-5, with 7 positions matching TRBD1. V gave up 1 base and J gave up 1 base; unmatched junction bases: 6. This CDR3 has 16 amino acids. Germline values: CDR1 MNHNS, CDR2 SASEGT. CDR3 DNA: TGTGCCAGCAGTGAAGTTGGGGGACAGCTCCAAGAGACCCAGTACTTC. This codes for CASSEVGGQLQETQYF.

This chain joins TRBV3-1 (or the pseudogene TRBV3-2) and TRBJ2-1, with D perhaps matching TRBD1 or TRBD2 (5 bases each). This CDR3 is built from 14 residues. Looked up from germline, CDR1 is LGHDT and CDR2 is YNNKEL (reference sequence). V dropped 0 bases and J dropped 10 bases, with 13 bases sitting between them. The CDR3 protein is CASSQDGASREQFF. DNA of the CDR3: TGTGCCAGCAGCCAAGATGGGGCTAGCAGGGAGCAGTTCTTC.

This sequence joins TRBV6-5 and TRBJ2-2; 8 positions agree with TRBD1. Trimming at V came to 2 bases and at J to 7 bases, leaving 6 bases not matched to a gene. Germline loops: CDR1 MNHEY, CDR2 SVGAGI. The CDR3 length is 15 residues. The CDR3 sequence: CASSYGAGGYGELFF. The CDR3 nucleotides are TGTGCCAGCAGTTACGGGGCAGGGGGCTACGGGGAGCTGTTTTTT.

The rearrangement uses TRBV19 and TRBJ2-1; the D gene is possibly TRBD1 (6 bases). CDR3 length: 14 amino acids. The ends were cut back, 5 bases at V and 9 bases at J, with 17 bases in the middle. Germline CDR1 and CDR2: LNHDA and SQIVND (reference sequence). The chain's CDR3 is CASSPRTVIGEQFF. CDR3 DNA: TGTGCCAGTAGTCCCAGGACAGTGATCGGTGAGCAGTTCTTC.

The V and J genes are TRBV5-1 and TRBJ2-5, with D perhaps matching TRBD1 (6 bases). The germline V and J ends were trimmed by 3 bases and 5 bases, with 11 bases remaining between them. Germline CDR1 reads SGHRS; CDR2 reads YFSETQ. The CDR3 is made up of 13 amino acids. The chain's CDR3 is CASSSPGEETQYF. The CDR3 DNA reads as TGCGCCAGCAGCTCCCCAGGGGAGGAGACCCAGTACTTC.

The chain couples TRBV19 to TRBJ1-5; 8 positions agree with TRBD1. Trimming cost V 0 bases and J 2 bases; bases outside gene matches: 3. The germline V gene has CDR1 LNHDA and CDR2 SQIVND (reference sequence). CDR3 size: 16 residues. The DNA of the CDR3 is TGTGCCAGTAGTATAGAACACAGGGGGGGCAATCAGCCCCAGCATTTT. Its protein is CASSIEHRGGNQPQHF.

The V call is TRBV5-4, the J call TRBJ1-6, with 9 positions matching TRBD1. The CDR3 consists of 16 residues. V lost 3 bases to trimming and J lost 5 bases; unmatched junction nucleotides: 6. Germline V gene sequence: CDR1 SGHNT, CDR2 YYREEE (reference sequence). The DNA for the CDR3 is TGTGCCAGCAGCTCACCAACAGGGGGCCATAATTCACCCCTCCACTTT. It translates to CASSSPTGGHNSPLHF.

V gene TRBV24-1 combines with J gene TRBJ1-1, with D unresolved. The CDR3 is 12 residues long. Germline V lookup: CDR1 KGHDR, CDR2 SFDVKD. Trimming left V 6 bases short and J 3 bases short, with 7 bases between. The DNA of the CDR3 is TGTGCCACCAGTTCGAGGGACACTGAAGCTTTCTTT. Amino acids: CATSSRDTEAFF.

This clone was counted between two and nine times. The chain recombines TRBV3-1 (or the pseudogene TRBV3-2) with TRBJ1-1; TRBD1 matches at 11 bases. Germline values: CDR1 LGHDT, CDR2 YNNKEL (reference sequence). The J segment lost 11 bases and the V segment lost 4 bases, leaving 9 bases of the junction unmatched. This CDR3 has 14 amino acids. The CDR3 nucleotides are TGTGCCAGCAGCCTAATAGGACAGGGGGCGCGTGCTTTCTTT. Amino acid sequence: CASSLIGQGARAFF.

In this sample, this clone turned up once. This CDR3 reads CASSIGTVQETQYF. The CDR3 DNA follows: TGTGCCAGCAGCATCGGGACGGTCCAAGAGACCCAGTACTTC. V gene TRBV7-8 combines with J gene TRBJ2-5; D may be TRBD1 or TRBD2 (5 bases each). Germline values: CDR1 SGHVS, CDR2 FQNEAQ. The V end was cut by 5 bases, the J end by 1 base, with 11 bases between. The CDR3 totals 14 residues.

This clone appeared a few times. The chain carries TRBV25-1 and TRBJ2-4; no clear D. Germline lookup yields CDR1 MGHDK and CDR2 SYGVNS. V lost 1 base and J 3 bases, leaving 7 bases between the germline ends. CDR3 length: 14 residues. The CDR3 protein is CASSESGGKNIQYF. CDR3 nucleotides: TGTGCCAGCAGTGAATCCGGCGGCAAAAACATTCAGTACTTC.

The CDR3 here is CASQSGTSNQPQHF. CDR3 bases: TGTGCCAGCCAAAGCGGGACAAGCAATCAGCCCCAGCATTTT. The rearrangement links TRBV6-5 to TRBJ1-5; D is perhaps TRBD1 (6 bases). The CDR3 runs to 14 residues. The germline CDR1 and CDR2 sequences are MNHEY and SVGAGI. The ends were cut back, 8 bases at V and 1 base at J, with 12 bases in the middle.

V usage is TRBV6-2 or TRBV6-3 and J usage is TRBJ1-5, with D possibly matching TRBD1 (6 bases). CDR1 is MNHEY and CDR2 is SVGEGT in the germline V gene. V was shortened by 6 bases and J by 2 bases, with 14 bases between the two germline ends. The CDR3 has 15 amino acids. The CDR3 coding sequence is TGTGCCAGCAGCCCACAGGGTTTGGGCAATCAGCCCCAGCATTTT. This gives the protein CASSPQGLGNQPQHF.

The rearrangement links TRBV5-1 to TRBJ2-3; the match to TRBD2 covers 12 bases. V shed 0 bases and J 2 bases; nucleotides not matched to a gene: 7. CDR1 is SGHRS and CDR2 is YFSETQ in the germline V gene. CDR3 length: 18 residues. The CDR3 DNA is TGCGCCAGCAGCTTGGGCCTGACTAGCGGGAGTGACACAGATACGCAGTATTTT. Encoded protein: CASSLGLTSGSDTDTQYF.

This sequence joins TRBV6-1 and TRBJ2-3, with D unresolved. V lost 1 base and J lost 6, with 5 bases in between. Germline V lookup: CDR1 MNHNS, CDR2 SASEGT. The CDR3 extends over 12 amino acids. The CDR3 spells CASSEDRDTQYF. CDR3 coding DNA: TGTGCCAGCAGTGAAGATAGGGATACGCAGTATTTT.

The CDR3 loop is CASSIAGVTYEQYF. The CDR3 coding sequence is TGTGCCAGTAGTATCGCAGGGGTAACCTACGAGCAGTACTTC. The chain employs TRBV19 and TRBJ2-7, with D perhaps TRBD1 (6 bases). This CDR3 region has 14 residues. Between the trimmed V and J ends, which lost 3 bases and 2 bases, there was a span of 11 bases. The germline V gene has CDR1 LNHDA and CDR2 SQIVND (reference sequence).

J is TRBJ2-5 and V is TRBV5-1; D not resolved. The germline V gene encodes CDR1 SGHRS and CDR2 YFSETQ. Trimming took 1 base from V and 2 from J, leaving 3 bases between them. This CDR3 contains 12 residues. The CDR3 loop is CASSLNQETQYF. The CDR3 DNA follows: TGCGCCAGCAGCTTGAATCAAGAGACCCAGTACTTC.

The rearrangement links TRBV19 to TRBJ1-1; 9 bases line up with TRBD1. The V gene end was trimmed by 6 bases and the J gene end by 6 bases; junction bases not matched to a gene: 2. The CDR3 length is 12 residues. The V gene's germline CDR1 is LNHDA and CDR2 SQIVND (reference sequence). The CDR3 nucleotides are TGTGCCAGTAGCCGGACAGGGGCTGAAGCTTTCTTT. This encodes CASSRTGAEAFF. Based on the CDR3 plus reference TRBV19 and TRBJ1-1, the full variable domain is DGGITQSPKYLFRKEGQNVTLSCEQNLNHDAMYWYRQDPGQGLRLIYYSQIVNDFQKGDIAEGYSVSREKKESFPLTVTSAQKNPTAFYLCASSRTGAEAFFGQGTRLTVV.

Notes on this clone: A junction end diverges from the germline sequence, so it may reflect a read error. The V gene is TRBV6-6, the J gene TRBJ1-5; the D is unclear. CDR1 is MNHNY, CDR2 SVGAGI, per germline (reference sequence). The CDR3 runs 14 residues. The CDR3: CASSDSAGNQPQHF. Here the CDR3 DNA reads TGTGCCAGCAGTGACTCCGCCGGCAATCAGCCCCAGCATTTT.

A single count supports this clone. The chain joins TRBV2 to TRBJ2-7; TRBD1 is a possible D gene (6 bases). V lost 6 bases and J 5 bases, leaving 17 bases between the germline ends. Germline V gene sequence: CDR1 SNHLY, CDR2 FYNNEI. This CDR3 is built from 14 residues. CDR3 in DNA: TGTGCCAGCAGGATCTCGGGACACTTCAACGAGCAGTACTTC. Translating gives CASRISGHFNEQYF.

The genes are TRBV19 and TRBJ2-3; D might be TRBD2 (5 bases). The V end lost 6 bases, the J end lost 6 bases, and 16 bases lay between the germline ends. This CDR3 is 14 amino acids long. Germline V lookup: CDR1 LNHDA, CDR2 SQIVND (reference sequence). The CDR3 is CASSLSTRTDTQYF. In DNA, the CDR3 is TGTGCCAGTAGCCTCTCAACTAGAACGGATACGCAGTATTTT.

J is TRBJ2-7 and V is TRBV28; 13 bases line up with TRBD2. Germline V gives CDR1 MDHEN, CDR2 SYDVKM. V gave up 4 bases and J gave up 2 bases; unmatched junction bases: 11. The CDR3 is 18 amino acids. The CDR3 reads CASSYKLAGGPRAYEQYF. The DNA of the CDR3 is TGTGCCAGCAGTTATAAACTAGCGGGAGGGCCAAGGGCCTACGAGCAGTACTTC.